The rows below give T cell receptor beta chains drawn from one sample of a study of spatial heterogeneity in lung cancer. TCRdb ran MiXCR on the 5' RACE reads and lists one entry per CDR3 protein. This repertoire shows 20,000 to 30,000 distinct CDR3 sequences, 8.8% found once; its top ten account for about 7.7%. Sequenced here: lung tumor tissue, sampled at surgery. These receptors came from a male donor with early-stage non-small cell lung cancer. Each CDR3 is given with its conserved first and last residue. D genes are given only for firm matches. Only some rows state a clone size, as once, few, many or a class for expanded clones.

j_call clone_size v_call d_call cdr3_nt cdr3_aa
TRBJ2-2 medium-sized TRBV7-9 - TGTGCCAGCAGAAAACCGGGGGAAAACACCGGGGAGCTGTTTTTT CASRKPGENTGELFF
TRBJ2-5 many TRBV28 - TGTGCCAGCACACGGGGGAATCAAGAGACCCAGTACTTC CASTRGNQETQYF
TRBJ1-5 many TRBV28 - TGTGCCAGCAGTTTTTGGAAGGTGGGCAATCAGCCCCAGCATTTT CASSFWKVGNQPQHF
TRBJ2-4 many TRBV6-6 - TGTGCCAGCAGTTACTTAAACCGGCTTTTAGCCAAAAACATTCAGTACTTC CASSYLNRLLAKNIQYF
TRBJ2-3 many TRBV24-1 - TGTGCCACCAGTCCGGGGTCTAGCACAGATACGCAGTATTTT CATSPGSSTDTQYF
TRBJ2-5 - TRBV20-1 TRBD2 TGCAGTGCTCGGCATAGCGGGAGGGAGACCCAGTACTTC CSARHSGRETQYF
TRBJ2-1 many TRBV5-1 TRBD2 TGCGCCAGCAGCTCTATATTACTTGGTAGCGGGAGTAGGAATGAGCAGTTCTTC CASSSILLGSGSRNEQFF
TRBJ1-5 few TRBV19 TRBD1 TGTGCCAGTATTAAATCGGGGACAGGGGATGTGCAGCCCCAGCATTTT CASIKSGTGDVQPQHF
TRBJ2-1 many TRBV2 TRBD2 TGTGCCGGCAGTGTGTGGGAGGGGTCCTACAATGAGCAGTTCTTC CAGSVWEGSYNEQFF
TRBJ2-7 many TRBV28 - TGTGCCAGCAGGAGAACCTACGAGCAGTACTTC CASRRTYEQYF
TRBJ2-3 many TRBV3-1 TRBD1 TGTGCCAGCAGCAACAGGGGCGGTAGCACAGATACGCAGTATTTT CASSNRGGSTDTQYF
TRBJ2-1 - TRBV20-1 - TGCAGTGCTAGTGCCGGGGGCGCGAGGTCCTACAATGAGCAGTTCTTC CSASAGGARSYNEQFF
TRBJ2-7 many TRBV6-2/TRBV6-3 - TGTGCCAGCAGGCGCTACTTTCGACAGGACACCTACGAGCAGTACTTC CASRRYFRQDTYEQYF
TRBJ2-3 - TRBV12-3/TRBV12-4 - TGTGCCAGTGGGACAACAGATACGCAGTATTTT CASGTTDTQYF
TRBJ2-6 - TRBV29-1 - TGCAGCGTTGTAGGGACTGGGGCCAACGTCCTGACTTTC CSVVGTGANVLTF
TRBJ1-5 - TRBV7-2 - TGTGCCAGCAGCTTATATACGGGGGGGAATCAGCCCCAGCATTTT CASSLYTGGNQPQHF
TRBJ2-6 - TRBV9 - TGTGCCAGCAGCCTACTGGGAGACTCTGGGGCCAACGTCCTGACTTTC CASSLLGDSGANVLTF
TRBJ2-7 many TRBV6-6 TRBD2 TGTGCCAGCAGTTTTGGGGGGGTCAACGAGCAGTACTTC CASSFGGVNEQYF
TRBJ2-1 many TRBV5-1 - TGCGCCAGCAGCTTGGAAACAGTTCGGCATGAGCAGTTCTTC CASSLETVRHEQFF
TRBJ1-2 - TRBV4-3 - TGCGCCAGCAGCCAAGATCTAGTGCTTCCGAGAGATGGCTACACCTTC CASSQDLVLPRDGYTF
TRBJ2-7 - TRBV7-9 - TGTGCCAGCAGTAGTTTGGACCACACCTACGAGCAGTACTTC CASSSLDHTYEQYF
TRBJ2-3 many TRBV2 - TGTGCCAGCAGAGCTAACAGGGCCGCAAGCACAGATACGCAGTATTTT CASRANRAASTDTQYF